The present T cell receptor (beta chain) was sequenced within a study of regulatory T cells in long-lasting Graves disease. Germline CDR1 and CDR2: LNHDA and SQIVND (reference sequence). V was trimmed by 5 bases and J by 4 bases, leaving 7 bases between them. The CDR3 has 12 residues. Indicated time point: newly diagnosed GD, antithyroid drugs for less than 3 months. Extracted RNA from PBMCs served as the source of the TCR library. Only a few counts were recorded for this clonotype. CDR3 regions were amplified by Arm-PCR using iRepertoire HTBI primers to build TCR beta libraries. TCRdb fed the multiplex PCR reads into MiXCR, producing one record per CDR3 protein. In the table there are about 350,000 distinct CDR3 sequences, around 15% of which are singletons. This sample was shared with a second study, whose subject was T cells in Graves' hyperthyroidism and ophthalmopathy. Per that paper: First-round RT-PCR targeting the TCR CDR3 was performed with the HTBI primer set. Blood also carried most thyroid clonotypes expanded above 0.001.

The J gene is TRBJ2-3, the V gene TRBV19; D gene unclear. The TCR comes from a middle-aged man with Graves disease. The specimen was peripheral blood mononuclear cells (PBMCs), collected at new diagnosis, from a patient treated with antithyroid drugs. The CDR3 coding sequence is TGTGCCAGTAGTCAAAGGGCAGATACGCAGTATTTT. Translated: CASSQRADTQYF.